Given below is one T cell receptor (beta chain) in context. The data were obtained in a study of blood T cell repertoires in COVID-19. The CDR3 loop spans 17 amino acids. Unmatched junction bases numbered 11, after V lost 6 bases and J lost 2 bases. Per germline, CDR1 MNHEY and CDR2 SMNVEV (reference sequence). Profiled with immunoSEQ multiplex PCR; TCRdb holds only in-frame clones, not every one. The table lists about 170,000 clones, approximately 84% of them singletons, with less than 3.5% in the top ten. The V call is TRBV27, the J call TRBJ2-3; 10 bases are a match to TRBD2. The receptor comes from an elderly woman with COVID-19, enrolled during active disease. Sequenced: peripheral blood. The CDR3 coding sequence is TGTGCCAGCAGGGGACAGAGACTAGCGGGTGTCACAGATACGCAGTATTTT. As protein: CASRGQRLAGVTDTQYF.